The 5 T cell receptor beta chains listed next were all sequenced from one sample in a study of T cells in Graves' hyperthyroidism and ophthalmopathy. Amplified regions were TCR beta CDR3 sequences from RNA transcripts. HTBI primers were the set used in a first-round RT-PCR of the TCR CDR3. TCRdb used MiXCR to reprocess the multiplex PCR reads, holding one entry per CDR3 protein. Of over 550,000 distinct CDR3 sequences listed, approximately 15% were seen once; the top ten hold around 18%. Sequences were obtained from blood. The receptors were sampled from a woman under 30 with Graves' hyperthyroidism.

The V call is TRBV7-3, the J call TRBJ2-1; TRBD2 matches 11 bases. Germline CDR1 SGHTA, CDR2 FQGTGA. V shed 5 bases, J shed 7 bases, and the junction held 7 bases outside the gene matches. The CDR3 contains 15 residues. The CDR3 loop is CASSISGGAVNEQFF. In nucleotides, the CDR3 is TGTGCCAGCAGCATTAGCGGGGGGGCCGTAAATGAGCAGTTCTTC.

This clonotype was recorded at least ten times. The chain uses TRBV4-3 and TRBJ1-5; no clear D. CDR1 and CDR2 (germline): LGHNA, YSLEER. Trimming removed 1 base from V and 2 bases from J, with 9 bases in between. The CDR3 spans 15 residues. The CDR3 spells CASSQVAQGNQPQHF. In DNA form, the CDR3 reads TGCGCCAGCAGCCAAGTTGCGCAGGGCAATCAGCCCCAGCATTTT.

This clonotype was counted between two and nine times. This rearrangement joins TRBV30 to TRBJ1-3, with D possibly TRBD1 on 6 matching bases. Trimming left V 8 bases short and J 2 bases short, with 16 bases between. Germline V gene data show CDR1 as GTSNPN and CDR2 as SVGIG (reference sequence). The CDR3 runs 14 residues. Here the CDR3 reads CAGGRVSAGNTIYF. Here the CDR3 DNA reads TGTGCCGGGGGCCGGGTATCCGCTGGAAACACCATATATTTT.

The rearrangement uses TRBV11-2 and TRBJ2-3; 9 nucleotides match TRBD2. CDR1 SGHAT and CDR2 FQNNGV come from the germline V gene. V shed 6 bases, J shed 5 bases, and the junction held 12 bases outside the gene matches. This CDR3 contains 16 residues. CDR3 region: CASRTLIAGAGDTQYF. CDR3 DNA sequence: TGTGCCAGCAGAACCCTAATAGCGGGAGCAGGAGATACGCAGTATTTT.

V usage is TRBV7-9 and J usage is TRBJ2-1, with 8 bases matching TRBD2. The germline gives CDR1 SEHNR, CDR2 FQNEAQ (reference sequence). V lost 6 bases to trimming and J lost 8 bases; unmatched junction nucleotides: 12. The CDR3 extends over 15 amino acids. The CDR3 bases are TGTGCCAGCAGTTCGGGGGGGACACCCCCTTATGAGCAGTTCTTC. This gives the protein CASSSGGTPPYEQFF.